These 22 T cell receptor beta chains were sequenced from one sample in a study of cytomegalovirus exposure and HLA in healthy donors. Primers: 60 Vbeta forward and 13 Jbeta reverse. The method was immunoSEQ multiplex PCR; TCRdb's version includes in-frame clones alone and lacks a portion of them. The sample has approximately 90,000 clones; 76% are singletons. The source material was PBMCs. These receptors were collected from a man aged 35 to 55 in good health and CMV-seronegative.

The chain employs TRBV7-9 and TRBJ1-5; D may be TRBD1 (6 bases). V was shortened by 2 bases and J by 3 bases, with 17 bases between the two germline ends. Germline CDR1 SEHNR, CDR2 FQNEAQ (reference sequence). This CDR3 has 17 residues. The CDR3 DNA reads TGTGCCAGCAGCTTATGGTTGAGGGAGGGGGTCAATCAGCCCCAGCATTTT. This encodes CASSLWLREGVNQPQHF.

This rearrangement joins TRBV2 to TRBJ2-7, with 9 bases matching TRBD2. Germline trimming cut 6 bases from V and 3 bases from J; bases unmatched to any gene: 9. Germline V gene data show CDR1 as SNHLY and CDR2 as FYNNEI. The length of the CDR3 is 15 residues. CDR3 coding DNA: TGTGCCAGCAGGGTTGAGCGGGGGGCAAACTACGAGCAGTACTTC. As protein: CASRVERGANYEQYF.

The CDR3 nucleotides read TGTGCCAGCAGCATAGCCGGGACTAGCGGAAAACAGTTCTTC. Protein sequence: CASSIAGTSGKQFF. This rearrangement joins TRBV7-3 to TRBJ2-1; TRBD2 aligns across 11 bases. CDR1 is SGHTA, CDR2 FQGTGA, per germline. J gave up 13 bases and V 5 bases, and 10 bases lay outside the gene matches. The CDR3 is 14 residues long.

This chain joins TRBV27 and TRBJ2-7; no reliable D call. Trimming cost V 7 bases and J 0 bases, with 10 bases left between them. Germline V lookup: CDR1 MNHEY, CDR2 SMNVEV (reference sequence). The CDR3 loop spans 13 amino acids. The chain's CDR3 is CASTGGRSYEQYF. CDR3 in DNA: TGTGCCAGCACCGGTGGTCGCTCCTACGAGCAGTACTTC.

The chain joins TRBV7-2 to TRBJ1-5; D might be TRBD1 (5 bases). Trimming left V 1 base short and J 6 bases short, with 10 bases between. This CDR3 contains 14 residues. The germline CDR1 and CDR2 sequences are SGHTA and FQGNSA. The CDR3 reads CASSLGGSIQPQHF. The CDR3 DNA is TGTGCCAGCAGCTTAGGGGGCTCGATTCAGCCCCAGCATTTT.

The chain couples TRBV28 to TRBJ2-1; 9 bases agree with TRBD1. Trimming removed 3 bases from V and 4 bases from J; junction bases left unmatched: 7. The CDR3 is 16 amino acids. Germline V gene data show CDR1 as MDHEN and CDR2 as SYDVKM. CDR3 coding DNA: TGTGCCAGCAGTTTGTCCGGGACAGGGAAGTACAATGAGCAGTTCTTC. This sequence encodes CASSLSGTGKYNEQFF.

This clone was seen a handful of times. This chain joins TRBV4-3 and TRBJ1-2, with 9 bases identical to TRBD1. With 6 bases clipped from V and 10 bases from J, the junction kept 15 bases outside the gene matches. Germline values: CDR1 LGHNA, CDR2 YSLEER. This CDR3 is 15 amino acids long. Written as DNA, the CDR3 is TGCGCCAGCAGTTTCTCGGGACAGGGATTCTCTACCTACACCTTC. It translates to CASSFSGQGFSTYTF.

V is TRBV4-3 and J is TRBJ2-3, with 8 bases fitting TRBD2. Germline loops: CDR1 LGHNA, CDR2 YSLEER. This CDR3 spans 16 amino acids. The J segment lost 5 bases and the V segment lost 0 bases, leaving 7 bases of the junction unmatched. In DNA form, the CDR3 reads TGCGCCAGCAGCCAAGATACGGGGGGGCCGGGAGATACGCAGTATTTT. Amino acid sequence: CASSQDTGGPGDTQYF.

Points on this clone: Germline and junction disagree at one end, which may indicate a read error. The V gene is TRBV4-1, the J gene TRBJ1-4; 8 bases match TRBD1. This CDR3 spans 12 amino acids. In germline, CDR1 is MGHRA, CDR2 YSYEKL. CDR3 sequence: CASSQTGQGVTF. The CDR3 DNA sequence: TGCGCCAGCAGCCAAACCGGACAGGGCGTTACCTTT.

The rearrangement joins TRBV30 to TRBJ1-2; weak D call: TRBD1 (6 bases). Germline values: CDR1 GTSNPN, CDR2 SVGIG (reference sequence). Trimming left V 3 bases short and J 0 bases short, with 14 bases between. This CDR3 comprises 15 residues. The CDR3 nucleotides are TGTGCCTGGAGCGATGGACAGCTAGCTAACTATGGCTACACCTTC. Its translation: CAWSDGQLANYGYTF.

The V gene is TRBV5-1, the J gene TRBJ2-7; D is perhaps TRBD2 (5 bases). Germline V CDR1 and CDR2: SGHRS, YFSETQ. Trimming left V 4 bases short and J 1 base short, with 9 bases between. This CDR3 is 13 amino acids long. CDR3 region: CASSPDLSYEQYF. CDR3 nucleotide sequence: TGCGCCAGCAGCCCGGACTTATCCTACGAGCAGTACTTC.

The V call is TRBV4-2, the J call TRBJ1-2; possible D gene TRBD1, 6 bases. Germline lookup yields CDR1 LGHNA and CDR2 YNFKEQ. The germline V and J ends were trimmed by 3 bases and 7 bases, with 21 bases remaining between them. CDR3 length equals 16 residues. The CDR3 nucleotides are TGTGCCAGCAGCCATTACTCAAAACCGGGACAAACTGGCTACACCTTC. Translated: CASSHYSKPGQTGYTF.

The rearrangement uses TRBV5-4 and TRBJ1-1; D unresolved. V lost 4 bases to trimming and J lost 4 bases, with 11 bases between them. Germline V gene sequence: CDR1 SGHNT, CDR2 YYREEE (reference sequence). There are 13 residues in the CDR3. The CDR3 bases are TGTGCCAGCAGCCCAGTGGCCAGCACTGAAGCTTTCTTT. Translation gives CASSPVASTEAFF.

V and J are TRBV7-9 and TRBJ1-1; D may be TRBD1 (6 bases). The CDR3 runs to 15 residues. V lost 0 bases to trimming and J lost 0 bases, with 8 bases between them. The germline V gene encodes CDR1 SEHNR and CDR2 FQNEAQ (reference sequence). The CDR3 spells CASSLAGAMNTEAFF. In DNA form, the CDR3 reads TGTGCCAGCAGCTTAGCGGGGGCCATGAACACTGAAGCTTTCTTT.

The chain employs TRBV18 and TRBJ1-5; tentative D call: TRBD1 (5 bases). Germline assignment: CDR1 KGHSH and CDR2 LQKENI. V was pared by 3 bases and J by 7 bases, with 7 bases between. There are 12 residues in the CDR3. CDR3 amino acids: CASSPGGQPQHF. Here the CDR3 DNA reads TGTGCCAGCTCACCCGGGGGACAGCCCCAGCATTTT. Using reference TRBV18 and TRBJ1-5 for the parts outside the CDR3, the full variable domain is NAGVMQNPRHLVRRRGQEARLRCSPMKGHSHVYWYRQLPEEGLKFMVYLQKENIIDESGMPKERFSAEFPKEGPSILRIQQVVRGDSAAYFCASSPGGQPQHFGDGTRLSIL.

V is TRBV2 and J is TRBJ1-1; tentative D call: TRBD1 (5 bases). CDR1 SNHLY and CDR2 FYNNEI come from the germline V gene. The length of the CDR3 is 15 residues. Trimming stripped 3 bases from V and 4 bases from J, with 15 bases between. The CDR3 loop is CASSDRARAPTEAFF. CDR3 DNA sequence: TGTGCCAGCAGTGACCGGGCCAGGGCTCCCACTGAAGCTTTCTTT.

V usage is TRBV9 and J usage is TRBJ2-3; D gene uncertain. Looked up from germline, CDR1 is SGDLS and CDR2 is YYNGEE. This CDR3 contains 12 residues. V was shortened by 3 bases and J by 3 bases, with 5 bases between the two germline ends. The CDR3 loop is CASSARTDTQYF. CDR3 sequence (DNA): TGTGCCAGCAGCGCGAGAACAGATACGCAGTATTTT.

This clone was found a few times. This sequence joins TRBV5-1 and TRBJ2-7; 9 nucleotides line up with TRBD1. V lost 3 bases, J lost 5 bases, and 9 bases stayed unmatched. Germline V gene data show CDR1 as SGHRS and CDR2 as YFSETQ. This CDR3 has 15 amino acids. This CDR3 reads CASSYPGQGVHEQYF. Written as DNA, the CDR3 is TGCGCCAGCAGCTATCCGGGACAGGGTGTCCACGAGCAGTACTTC.

In this sample, this clone turned up a few times. J is TRBJ1-2 and V is TRBV6-1, with 9 bases that match TRBD1. The junction had 14 bases not matched to a gene; V was cut back by 7 bases and J by 8 bases. In germline, CDR1 is MNHNS, CDR2 SASEGT. This CDR3 has 15 residues. CDR3 DNA sequence: TGTGCCAGCAATACCGGGACAGGGACCTCGGGGGGCTACACCTTC. Translation gives CASNTGTGTSGGYTF.

V is TRBV7-8 and J is TRBJ2-5, with TRBD1 as a possible D gene (5 bases). The J call could be wrong; TRBJ2-7 is a better fit for the DNA end. Looked up from germline, CDR1 is SGHVS and CDR2 is FQNEAQ. This CDR3 region has 14 residues. As DNA, the CDR3 is TGTGCCAGCAGCCGATACGACAGTTCCTACGAGCAGTACTTC. Protein: CASSRYDSSYEQYF.

This clone was detected a few times. Compared with germline, one end of the junction differs, possibly owing to a read error. The chain combines TRBV7-9 with TRBJ2-7; 10 bases line up with TRBD1. Germline CDR1 SEHNR, CDR2 FQNEAQ (reference sequence). The length of the CDR3 is 13 residues. CDR3 amino acids: CASSQGQGLLLDF. The CDR3 DNA is TGTGCCAGCAGCCAGGGACAGGGGCTCCTTTTGGACTTC.

Here the CDR3 reads CASTYSLRGGPYNEQFF. The CDR3, as DNA: TGTGCCAGCACCTACTCATTGCGGGGGGGTCCCTACAATGAGCAGTTCTTC. V gene TRBV7-8 combines with J gene TRBJ2-1; 9 bases are shared with TRBD2. The CDR3 length is 17 residues. From germline, CDR1 is SGHVS and CDR2 FQNEAQ. V was pared by 7 bases and J by 2 bases, with 12 bases of the junction left unmatched.